The TCR beta chain under discussion was sequenced for a study of T cell responses to AZD1222 COVID-19 vaccine. Sequencing used immunoSEQ multiplex PCR; TCRdb keeps in-frame clones, though not all of them. The profile covers more than 70,000 clones, with about 91% appearing a single time and more than 25% taken by the ten largest. Looked up from germline, CDR1 is SGHTA and CDR2 is FQGNSA. The CDR3 has 16 residues. With 0 bases clipped from V and 0 bases from J, the junction kept 3 bases outside the gene matches. Pooled samples include second doses given at about 4 or 12 weeks. Sequences were derived from peripheral blood, sampled 28 days after the second AZD1222 dose. This TCR came from an adult who received the AZD1222 COVID-19 vaccine. The V and J genes are TRBV7-2 and TRBJ2-7; 9 nucleotides agree with TRBD2. The CDR3 loop is CASSLASGSPSYEQYF. As DNA, the CDR3 is TGTGCCAGCAGCTTAGCTAGCGGGAGTCCCTCCTACGAGCAGTACTTC. Supplemented by reference TRBV7-2 and TRBJ2-7, the full variable domain reads GAGVSQSPSNKVTEKGKDVELRCDPISGHTALYWYRQSLGQGLEFLIYFQGNSAPDKSGLPSDRFSAERTGGSVSTLTIQRTQQEDSAVYLCASSLASGSPSYEQYFGPGTRLTVT.